A single sample is the source of the 28 T cell receptor beta chains below, sequenced in a study of blood T cells in healthy people across ages. A sample-barcoded 5' primer and a J-beta primer mix were used in a second PCR of roughly 7 to 12 cycles. TCRdb independently ran MiXCR on the 5' RACE reads; one entry per CDR3 protein. The repertoire holds 1.5 million to 2 million distinct CDR3 sequences, with around 36% as singletons. The sample comprised blood. The receptors shown here come from a woman aged 25 to 45 in good health.

Remarks on this clonotype: The junction and the germline gene differ at one end; a read error may be behind it. The chain combines TRBV6-5 with TRBJ2-7; 10 nucleotides match TRBD1. Looked up from germline, CDR1 is MNHEY and CDR2 is SVGAGI. The CDR3 is made up of 13 amino acids. CDR3 in amino acids: CTSGQGGSNEQYF. CDR3 DNA: TGTACCAGTGGACAGGGGGGTTCCAACGAGCAGTACTTC.

The chain couples TRBV20-1 to TRBJ2-6; 8 nucleotides agree with TRBD2. The CDR3 has 14 amino acids. Per germline, CDR1 DFQATT and CDR2 SNEGSKA (reference sequence). CDR3 sequence reads: CSVYGGAGANVLTF. The CDR3 coding sequence is TGCAGCGTTTACGGGGGGGCTGGGGCCAACGTCCTGACTTTC.

The chain uses TRBV6-5 and TRBJ2-3; D might be TRBD1 or TRBD2, each matching 5 bases. Trimming removed 7 bases at V and 2 bases at J, with 19 bases between. This CDR3 contains 16 residues. Germline V CDR1 and CDR2: MNHEY, SVGAGI. The DNA for the CDR3 is TGTGCCAGCAAAGCCGGGGTGGGGCTGTTCACAGATACGCAGTATTTT. Amino acid sequence: CASKAGVGLFTDTQYF.

This clonotype was counted a few times. In DNA, the CDR3 is TGTGCCATCAGTGGACTAGAAGCGAGCGAGCAGTACTTC. As protein: CAISGLEASEQYF. The chain combines TRBV10-3 with TRBJ2-5; possibly TRBD2 for D (6 bases). The J call could be wrong; TRBJ2-7 is a better fit for the DNA end. Germline V gene lookup returns CDR1 ENHRY and CDR2 SYGVKD. The CDR3 sequence is 13 residues long.

The V call is TRBV5-1, the J call TRBJ2-7, with unresolved D. V shed 4 bases and J shed 5 bases, with 16 bases lying between them. The CDR3 sequence is 14 residues long. Germline V CDR1 and CDR2: SGHRS, YFSETQ. CDR3 in DNA: TGCGCCAGCAGCCCCTCCCAGCGATCACACGAGCAGTACTTC. The encoded protein is CASSPSQRSHEQYF.

This clonotype showed up just a few times. This sequence joins TRBV20-1 and TRBJ1-1; 10 nucleotides align to TRBD1. CDR1 is DFQATT and CDR2 is SNEGSKA in the germline V gene (reference sequence). Germline trimming cut 3 bases from V and 3 bases from J; bases unmatched to any gene: 10. This CDR3 region has 16 residues. CDR3 in DNA: TGCAGTGCTAGCCGGGACAGGGGCGTTCGTGACACTGAAGCTTTCTTT. This encodes CSASRDRGVRDTEAFF.

The V gene is TRBV7-9, the J gene TRBJ1-4, with 7 positions matching TRBD1. Germline V lookup: CDR1 SEHNR, CDR2 FQNEAQ (reference sequence). V gave up 2 bases and J gave up 13 bases; unmatched junction bases: 22. This CDR3 has 18 residues. CDR3 loop: CASSLIRGNRDSDRGLFF. The CDR3 DNA reads TGTGCCAGCAGCTTAATTCGAGGGAACCGGGACAGCGACCGAGGACTGTTTTTT. The entire variable domain, with the rest obtained from reference TRBV7-9 and TRBJ1-4, is as follows: DTGVSQNPRHKITKRGQNVTFRCDPISEHNRLYWYRQTLGQGPEFLTYFQNEAQLEKSRLLSDRFSAERPKGSFSTLEIQRTEQGDSAMYLCASSLIRGNRDSDRGLFFGSGTQLSVL.

This clonotype was observed at least ten times. The chain employs TRBV29-1 and TRBJ2-1; D remains unclear. Germline-derived CDR1 and CDR2 are SQVTM and ANQGSEA. CDR3 length: 13 amino acids. V lost 8 bases to trimming and J lost 5 bases, with 16 bases between them. The CDR3, as DNA: TGCAGCAGTACTGCGGTTTGGAACAATGAGCAGTTCTTC. Translation gives CSSTAVWNNEQFF.

The rearrangement links TRBV7-9 to TRBJ2-1; TRBD1 agrees at 10 bases. The CDR3 sequence is 14 residues long. Germline V CDR1 and CDR2: SEHNR, FQNEAQ (reference sequence). The V gene end was trimmed by 4 bases and the J gene end by 6 bases; junction bases not matched to a gene: 3. CDR3 sequence reads: CASSSWTGGNEQFF. The CDR3 region has the DNA TGTGCCAGCAGCTCTTGGACAGGGGGCAATGAGCAGTTCTTC.

The rearrangement uses TRBV20-1 and TRBJ2-7; TRBD2 aligns across 11 bases. CDR1 DFQATT and CDR2 SNEGSKA come from the germline V gene (reference sequence). The length of the CDR3 is 19 residues. Trimming cost V 1 base and J 0 bases; bases outside gene matches: 14. The CDR3 loop is CSARAFPGLAVDLSYEQYF. As DNA, the CDR3 is TGCAGTGCTAGAGCCTTTCCGGGACTAGCGGTAGACCTCTCCTACGAGCAGTACTTC.

V is TRBV5-1 and J is TRBJ2-1; D call uncertain. The CDR3 has 16 amino acids. Germline V gene lookup returns CDR1 SGHRS and CDR2 YFSETQ. Trimming stripped 0 bases from V and 5 bases from J, with 15 bases between. The CDR3 DNA is TGCGCCAGCAGCTTGGGTCCTCGCGGCACCAACAATGAGCAGTTCTTC. Encoded protein: CASSLGPRGTNNEQFF.

This chain joins TRBV5-6 and TRBJ2-5; TRBD2 matches at 8 bases. Gene TRBJ2-7 matches the end of the DNA better, so the J call may be wrong. This CDR3 region has 13 residues. Germline V gives CDR1 SGHDT, CDR2 YYEEEE. The CDR3 nucleotides read TGTGCCAGCAGCTCAGCGGGAGTTCGCGAGCAGTACTTC. It yields the protein CASSSAGVREQYF.

The rearrangement joins TRBV7-3 to TRBJ2-1, with 8 bases aligning to TRBD2. Germline V gives CDR1 SGHTA, CDR2 FQGTGA. The CDR3 is 16 amino acids. J lost 5 bases, V lost 2 bases, and 8 bases had no gene match. This CDR3 is CASSLYAGAGDNEQFF. In nucleotides, the CDR3 is TGTGCCAGCAGCTTATATGCGGGAGCGGGGGACAATGAGCAGTTCTTC.

A few counts support this clonotype. The rearrangement uses TRBV28 and TRBJ2-5; 9 nucleotides match TRBD2. CDR3 length equals 17 residues. CDR1 MDHEN and CDR2 SYDVKM come from the germline V gene. J lost 3 bases, V lost 1 base, and 9 bases had no gene match. DNA of the CDR3: TGTGCCAGCAGTTTATCGGGGGGGGCTAGCGGGAAAGAGACCCAGTACTTC. This gives the protein CASSLSGGASGKETQYF.

Only a few counts were recorded for this clonotype. The J gene is TRBJ2-1, the V gene TRBV28; D is possibly TRBD1 or TRBD2 (5 bases each). This CDR3 is 14 amino acids long. Trimming shortened V by 2 bases and J by 8 bases, and 13 bases separated the two germline ends. Per the germline V gene, CDR1 is MDHEN and CDR2 is SYDVKM. CDR3 DNA: TGTGCCAGCAGTTTAGAACGGGGCACGGATGAGCAGTTCTTC. Translation gives CASSLERGTDEQFF.

This clonotype was counted a few times. The CDR3 nucleotides read TGTGCCAGCAGAAACAGGGTCAATCAGCCCCAGCATTTT. Its translation is CASRNRVNQPQHF. V is TRBV2 and J is TRBJ1-5, with D maybe TRBD1 (6 bases). Germline values: CDR1 SNHLY, CDR2 FYNNEI. The V end was cut by 6 bases, the J end by 3 bases, with 9 bases between. The CDR3 consists of 13 residues.

This clonotype was seen more than once but under ten times. V gene TRBV3-1 combines with J gene TRBJ2-5, with D possibly TRBD2 on 5 matching bases. Trimming cost V 3 bases and J 5 bases, with 13 bases left between them. The CDR3 extends over 14 amino acids. The germline V gene has CDR1 LGHDT and CDR2 YNNKEL (reference sequence). CDR3 residues: CASSHLTSVETQYF. CDR3 in DNA: TGTGCCAGCAGCCACCTAACTAGTGTGGAGACCCAGTACTTC.

The chain carries TRBV6-1 and TRBJ1-1; 10 bases line up with TRBD1. Looked up from germline, CDR1 is MNHNS and CDR2 is SASEGT. With V trimmed by 0 bases and J by 3 bases, 10 bases remained unmatched. CDR3 length: 18 residues. Here the CDR3 reads CASSEAEMVTGGYTEAFF. The CDR3 nucleotides read TGTGCCAGCAGTGAAGCCGAAATGGTGACAGGGGGCTACACTGAAGCTTTCTTT.

CDR3 sequence: CSVDWGGPDTQYF. CDR3 sequence (DNA): TGCAGCGTTGACTGGGGGGGACCAGATACGCAGTATTTT. V gene TRBV29-1 combines with J gene TRBJ2-3; 7 nucleotides agree with TRBD2. The V and J ends lost 3 bases and 4 bases, in that order; junction bases with no gene match: 4. Germline V CDR1 and CDR2: SQVTM, ANQGSEA. The CDR3 runs 13 residues.

This clonotype was seen more than once but under ten times. The chain employs TRBV11-2 and TRBJ2-2; 9 bases map to TRBD2. V dropped 3 bases and J dropped 1; count of bases not matched to a gene: 6. The CDR3 has 17 residues. Germline CDR1 and CDR2: SGHAT and FQNNGV. The CDR3 sequence: CASSLILSGRNTGELFF. The CDR3 DNA is TGTGCCAGCAGCTTGATCCTTAGCGGGAGGAACACCGGGGAGCTGTTTTTT. Together with reference TRBV11-2 and TRBJ2-2, the CDR3 gives the full variable domain: EAGVAQSPRYKIIEKRQSVAFWCNPISGHATLYWYQQILGQGPKLLIQFQNNGVVDDSQLPKDRFSAERLKGVDSTLKIQPAKLEDSAVYLCASSLILSGRNTGELFFGEGSRLTVL.

This sequence joins TRBV7-8 and TRBJ1-2; no firm D call. CDR3 length: 15 amino acids. V gave up 1 base and J gave up 1 base, with 10 bases separating them. The germline CDR1 and CDR2 sequences are SGHVS and FQNEAQ. The DNA for the CDR3 is TGTGCCAGCAGCTTAGATATAGGACTTAACTATGGCTACACCTTC. It is translated as CASSLDIGLNYGYTF.

In its sample, this clonotype was seen a few times. The chain couples TRBV4-2 to TRBJ2-1; maybe TRBD2 (5 bases). The CDR3 is 13 amino acids. In germline, CDR1 is LGHNA, CDR2 YNFKEQ. V lost 0 bases to trimming and J lost 9 bases, with 9 bases between them. The CDR3 is CASSQDPAGEQFF. In DNA, the CDR3 is TGTGCCAGCAGCCAAGATCCGGCGGGTGAGCAGTTCTTC.

About this clonotype: This may be a read error: a much more frequent sequence differs by one nucleotide. CDR3 sequence (DNA): TGTGCCAGCAGTATAGCCCACGAGCAGTACTTC. Translated, it gives CASSIAHEQYF. The chain employs TRBV12-3 or TRBV12-4 and TRBJ2-5; no reliable D call. The J call could be wrong; TRBJ2-7 is a better fit for the DNA end. CDR3 length: 11 residues.

The chain recombines TRBV29-1 with TRBJ2-2; 12 bases match TRBD2. Trimming cost V 6 bases and J 6 bases; bases outside gene matches: 8. CDR1 SQVTM and CDR2 ANQGSEA come from the germline V gene. The CDR3 covers 15 residues. The CDR3 loop reads CSVYGTSGRPGELFF. The CDR3 DNA reads TGCAGCGTGTATGGGACTAGCGGGCGTCCCGGGGAGCTGTTTTTT.

This clonotype was recorded a few times. The genes are TRBV10-3 and TRBJ2-3; possibly TRBD1 for D (5 bases). This CDR3 contains 13 residues. The V end lost 6 bases, the J end lost 0 bases, and 7 bases lay between the germline ends. Germline CDR1 reads ENHRY; CDR2 reads SYGVKD. CDR3 region: CAISGHSTDTQYF. The CDR3 DNA reads TGTGCCATCAGCGGACATAGCACAGATACGCAGTATTTT.

The J gene is TRBJ2-1, the V gene TRBV7-3, with no clear D. V gave up 5 bases and J gave up 6 bases, with 14 bases separating them. CDR1 is SGHTA, CDR2 FQGTGA, per germline. CDR3 size: 14 residues. The CDR3 is CASSRTSSVNEQFF. The CDR3 DNA follows: TGTGCCAGCAGCCGTACCTCCTCGGTCAATGAGCAGTTCTTC. The complete variable domain, with remaining parts taken from reference TRBV7-3 and TRBJ2-1, reads GAGVSQTPSNKVTEKGKYVELRCDPISGHTALYWYRQSLGQGPEFLIYFQGTGAADDSGLPNDRFFAVRPEGSVSTLKIQRTERGDSAVYLCASSRTSSVNEQFFGPGTRLTVL.

The chain employs TRBV10-3 and TRBJ1-2, with D tentatively TRBD1 (5 bases). The CDR3 has 15 amino acids. The V gene lost 0 bases and the J gene lost 3 bases, with 11 bases spanning the gap. Per germline, CDR1 ENHRY and CDR2 SYGVKD. This chain's CDR3 is CAISESVVGDYGYTF. DNA for the CDR3: TGTGCCATCAGTGAGTCGGTTGTGGGGGACTATGGCTACACCTTC.

This rearrangement joins TRBV27 to TRBJ2-5, with a weak D call TRBD2 (6 bases). The J call may be faulty, since TRBJ2-7 better matches the DNA end. CDR3 length: 14 residues. The germline CDR1 and CDR2 sequences are MNHEY and SMNVEV (reference sequence). CDR3 coding DNA: TGTGCCAGCAGTTCTCTGGAGGGCCGAGGCGAGCAGTACTTC. Protein: CASSSLEGRGEQYF.